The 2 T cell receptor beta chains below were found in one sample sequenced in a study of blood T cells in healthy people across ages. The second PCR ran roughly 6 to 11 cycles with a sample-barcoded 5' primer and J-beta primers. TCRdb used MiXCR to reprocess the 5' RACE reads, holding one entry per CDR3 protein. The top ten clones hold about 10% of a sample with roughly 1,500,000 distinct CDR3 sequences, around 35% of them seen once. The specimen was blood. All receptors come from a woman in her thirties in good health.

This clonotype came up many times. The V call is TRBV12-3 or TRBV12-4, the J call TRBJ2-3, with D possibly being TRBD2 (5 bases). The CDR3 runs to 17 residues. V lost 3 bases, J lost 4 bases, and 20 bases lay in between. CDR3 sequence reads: CASSLGRGELVADTQYF. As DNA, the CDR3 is TGTGCCAGCAGTTTGGGTCGGGGAGAATTGGTCGCAGATACGCAGTATTTT.

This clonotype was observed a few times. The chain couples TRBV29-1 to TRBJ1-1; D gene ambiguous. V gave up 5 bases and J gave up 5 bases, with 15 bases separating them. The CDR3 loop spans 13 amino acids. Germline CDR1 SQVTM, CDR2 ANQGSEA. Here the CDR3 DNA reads TGCAGCGTTCAAGGTGGAGTGGAAACTGAAGCTTTCTTT. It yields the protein CSVQGGVETEAFF.